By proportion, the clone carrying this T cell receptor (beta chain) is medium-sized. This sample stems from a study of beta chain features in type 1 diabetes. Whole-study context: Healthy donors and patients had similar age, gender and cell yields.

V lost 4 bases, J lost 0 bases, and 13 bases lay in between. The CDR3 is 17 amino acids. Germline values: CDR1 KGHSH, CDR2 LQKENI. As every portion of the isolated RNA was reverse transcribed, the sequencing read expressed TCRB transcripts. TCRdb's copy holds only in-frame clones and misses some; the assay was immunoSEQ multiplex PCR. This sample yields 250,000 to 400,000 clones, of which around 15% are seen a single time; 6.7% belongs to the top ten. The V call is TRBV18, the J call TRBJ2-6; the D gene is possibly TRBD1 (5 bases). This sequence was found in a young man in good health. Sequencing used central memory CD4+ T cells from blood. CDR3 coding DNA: TGTGCCAGCTCACGTTTGGGGCAGGCCTCTGGGGCCAACGTCCTGACTTTC. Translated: CASSRLGQASGANVLTF.